Listed below are T cell receptor beta chains from one sample, sequenced in a study of T cell responses to AZD1222 COVID-19 vaccine. Some clones are missing from TCRdb's copy, which holds only in-frame ones; the method was immunoSEQ multiplex PCR. The sample yields some 150,000 clones, around nine tenths seen once. This material consisted of peripheral blood, taken on day 0 of AZD1222 vaccination. The receptor source for this set is an adult in good health. Each CDR3 is given with its conserved first and last residue. Each record gives: CDR3 protein, CDR3 DNA, V gene, J gene, D gene, clone size. D genes are given only for firm matches. Rows may omit the clone size; those that give it use once, few, many or a size class.

CASSPLGETQYF	TGTGCCAGCAGCCCCCTGGGAGAGACCCAGTACTTC	TRBV9	TRBJ2-5	.	few
CASSPGTSGLTYEQYF	TGTGCCAGCAGCCCCGGGACTAGCGGGTTGACCTACGAGCAGTACTTC	TRBV6-2/TRBV6-3	TRBJ2-7	TRBD2	.
CASSLIGLGETQYF	TGCGCCAGCAGCTTGATAGGGTTGGGGGAGACCCAGTACTTC	TRBV5-1	TRBJ2-5	.	.
CASGTGLMGQPQHF	TGTGCTAGTGGGACAGGGCTAATGGGTCAGCCCCAGCATTTT	TRBV12-5	TRBJ1-5	TRBD1	.
CASSIRGLNTEAFF	TGTGCCAGTAGTATCCGGGGCTTGAACACTGAAGCTTTCTTT	TRBV19	TRBJ1-1	.	.
CASSFDRPNYGYTF	TGTGCCAGCAGCTTCGACAGACCTAACTATGGCTACACCTTC	TRBV11-2	TRBJ1-2	.	.
CASSTGAVDSPLHF	TGTGCCAGCAGCACAGGGGCGGTTGATTCACCCCTCCACTTT	TRBV6-5	TRBJ1-6	TRBD1	.
CASSIGPGELFF	TGCGCCAGCAGCATCGGACCCGGGGAGCTGTTTTTT	TRBV5-1	TRBJ2-2	.	.
CASSQTAGTGEFNEQFF	TGTGCCAGCAGCCAGACCGCCGGGACAGGGGAGTTCAATGAGCAGTTCTTC	TRBV3-1/TRBV3-2	TRBJ2-1	TRBD1	.
CAWSPLDRGNSPLHF	TGTGCCTGGAGCCCATTAGACAGGGGAAATTCACCCCTCCACTTT	TRBV30	TRBJ1-6	TRBD1	.
CASSRAGLAIPTDTQYF	TGTGCCAGCAGCAGGGCGGGACTAGCGATTCCCACAGATACGCAGTATTTT	TRBV5-8	TRBJ2-3	TRBD2	.
CATRAGGTNTEAFF	TGTGCCACCAGAGCGGGGGGGACGAACACTGAAGCTTTCTTT	TRBV15	TRBJ1-1	.	.
CASSRQGTTGELFF	TGTGCCAGTAGTAGACAGGGGACGACCGGGGAGCTGTTTTTT	TRBV19	TRBJ2-2	TRBD1	.
CAWSLQAISGNTIYF	TGTGCCTGGAGTTTACAAGCCATCTCTGGAAACACCATATATTTT	TRBV30	TRBJ1-3	.	.
CASSTSYPRGEQFF	TGTGCCAGCAGCACTAGTTATCCCCGCGGTGAGCAGTTCTTC	TRBV5-6	TRBJ2-1	.	.
CASSQTNEETQYF	TGTGCCAGCAGTCAAACGAATGAGGAGACCCAGTACTTC	TRBV12-3/TRBV12-4	TRBJ2-5	.	once
CASRPLAGSFEQFF	TGTGCCAGCAGGCCTCTAGCGGGGTCTTTTGAGCAGTTCTTC	TRBV9	TRBJ2-1	TRBD2	.
CASSRDLSYEQYF	TGTGCCAGCAGTAGGGACCTCTCCTACGAGCAGTACTTC	TRBV4-2	TRBJ2-7	.	.
CASSYSGAQSPDTQYF	TGTGCCAGCAGTTACTCAGGAGCCCAAAGCCCAGATACGCAGTATTTT	TRBV6-5	TRBJ2-3	.	.
CASGRGGYNEQFF	TGCGCCAGCGGGCGGGGGGGCTACAATGAGCAGTTCTTC	TRBV5-1	TRBJ2-1	TRBD2	.
CASSLRSGFLRNEQYF	TGTGCCAGCAGCTTACGATCCGGGTTTTTAAGGAACGAGCAGTACTTC	TRBV13	TRBJ2-7	.	.
CASKSSYNSPLHF	TGTGCCAGCAAGAGCTCCTATAATTCACCCCTCCACTTT	TRBV27	TRBJ1-6	.	.
CASSQVWKSRVGRTKENTEAFF	TGTGCCAGCAGCCAAGTTTGGAAATCCCGAGTCGGGCGAACCAAGGAGAACACTGAAGCTTTCTTT	TRBV3-1/TRBV3-2	TRBJ1-1	.	.
CASSSPLDYEQYF	TGTGCCAGCAGCTCCCCCCTAGACTACGAGCAGTACTTC	TRBV5-6	TRBJ2-7	.	.
CSAYRDYGYTF	TGCAGTGCTTACAGGGACTATGGCTACACCTTC	TRBV20-1	TRBJ1-2	.	.
CATSRGGAGEKLFF	TGTGCCACCAGTAGAGGGGGCGCGGGAGAAAAACTGTTTTTT	TRBV24-1	TRBJ1-4	TRBD1	.
CASSQAPPTGKGEQYF	TGTGCCAGCAGTCAAGCCCCCCCGACAGGGAAGGGCGAGCAGTACTTC	TRBV3-1/TRBV3-2	TRBJ2-7	TRBD1	.
CASGDRGTGYGYTF	TGTGCCAGCGGGGACAGGGGGACTGGGTATGGCTACACCTTC	TRBV6-4	TRBJ1-2	TRBD1	.
CASSWSSGANVLTF	TGTGCCAGCAGCTGGAGCTCTGGGGCCAACGTCCTGACTTTC	TRBV3-1/TRBV3-2	TRBJ2-6	.	once
CASSFSNSQGHSGNTIYF	TGCGCCAGCAGCTTTAGTAACTCACAGGGACACTCTGGAAACACCATATATTTT	TRBV5-1	TRBJ1-3	.	.
CASSPLRVVRTGELFF	TGTGCCAGTAGTCCCTTGAGGGTTGTCCGAACCGGGGAGCTGTTTTTT	TRBV19	TRBJ2-2	.	.